The 17 T cell receptor beta chains below all came from one sample that was sequenced in a study of T cells after yellow fever vaccination. TCRdb passed the 5' RACE reads through MiXCR, listing each CDR3 protein once. The sample holds 300,000 to 400,000 distinct CDR3 sequences, about 9.5% seen once. The sequencing here drew on PBMCs, taken on the day of the first yellow fever vaccination. The receptors shown here come from a man younger than 35 who received the YFV17D yellow fever vaccine.

This clonotype was seen repeatedly, ten times or more. The genes are TRBV12-3 or TRBV12-4 and TRBJ2-1; perhaps TRBD2 as D (5 bases). Trimming cost V 1 base and J 12 bases, with 10 bases left between them. The CDR3 contains 12 residues. The CDR3 region has the DNA TGTGCCAGCAGTTTAGTAGGACGGGGGCAGTTCTTC. This encodes CASSLVGRGQFF.

This clonotype showed up just a few times. The rearrangement uses TRBV11-3 and TRBJ2-2; 7 positions match TRBD1. The V gene's germline CDR1 is SGHNT and CDR2 YENEEA. V lost 4 bases and J lost 7; bases outside the gene matches: 12. The CDR3 is 16 amino acids. The CDR3 bases are TGTGCCAGCAGCTACTACAGGGGCCCCAACGACGGGGAGCTGTTTTTT. Translated, it gives CASSYYRGPNDGELFF.

This clonotype was seen a handful of times. The V and J genes are TRBV6-2 or TRBV6-3 and TRBJ1-2, with TRBD1 as a possible D gene (5 bases). V lost 6 bases, J lost 2 bases, and 10 bases lay in between. Germline V gives CDR1 MNHEY, CDR2 SVGEGT. The CDR3 sequence is 13 residues long. CDR3 in amino acids: CASRTTENYGYTF. CDR3 nucleotide sequence: TGTGCCAGCAGAACGACAGAGAACTATGGCTACACCTTC.

This clonotype has more than one count but fewer than ten. The rearrangement uses TRBV6-1 and TRBJ2-7; D gene uncertain. CDR1 MNHNS and CDR2 SASEGT come from the germline V gene. The CDR3 runs 11 residues. Trimming took 8 bases from V and 4 from J, leaving 9 bases between them. The CDR3, as DNA: TGTGCCAGCGGAGTGGGGTACGAGCAGTACGTC. Translation: CASGVGYEQYV.

In this sample, this clonotype turned up many times. The V gene is TRBV5-1, the J gene TRBJ2-3, with D perhaps given as TRBD1 or TRBD2 (6 bases each). V lost 4 bases to trimming and J lost 4 bases, with 16 bases between them. In germline, CDR1 is SGHRS, CDR2 YFSETQ. The CDR3 has 15 residues. In DNA form, the CDR3 reads TGCGCCAGCAGCCAACAAGGGGGGCAATCAGATACGCAGTATTTT. Amino acid sequence: CASSQQGGQSDTQYF.

V is TRBV19 and J is TRBJ1-6; D gene uncertain. The CDR3 totals 14 residues. V dropped 6 bases and J dropped 9 bases, with 15 bases sitting between them. The V gene's germline CDR1 is LNHDA and CDR2 SQIVND (reference sequence). Here the CDR3 reads CASSPFRGSSPLHF. The CDR3 DNA reads TGTGCCAGTAGCCCCTTTCGTGGTAGTTCACCCCTCCACTTT. The entire variable domain, with the rest obtained from reference TRBV19 and TRBJ1-6, is as follows: DGGITQSPKYLFRKEGQNVTLSCEQNLNHDAMYWYRQDPGQGLRLIYYSQIVNDFQKGDIAEGYSVSREKKESFPLTVTSAQKNPTAFYLCASSPFRGSSPLHFGNGTRLTVT.

This clonotype came up a few times. This sequence joins TRBV5-1 and TRBJ1-2; 8 nucleotides agree with TRBD1. The CDR3 contains 13 residues. CDR1 is SGHRS and CDR2 is YFSETQ in the germline V gene. J gave up 8 bases and V 1 base, and 4 bases lay outside the gene matches. CDR3 loop: CASSLSPGGGYTF. CDR3 nucleotides: TGCGCCAGCAGCTTGAGCCCAGGGGGCGGCTACACCTTC.

A few counts support this clonotype. V is TRBV25-1 and J is TRBJ2-5; TRBD1 or TRBD2 may be the D gene (5 bases each). The CDR3 is 11 residues long. The V and J ends lost 4 bases and 8 bases respectively, with 8 bases between them. Germline CDR1 and CDR2: MGHDK and SYGVNS. In DNA, the CDR3 is TGTGCCAGCAGTGGGGGACCAACCCAGTACTTC. Its translation: CASSGGPTQYF.

The V and J genes are TRBV20-1 and TRBJ1-6, with D maybe TRBD1 (6 bases). V lost 3 bases and J 6 bases, leaving 18 bases between the germline ends. Per germline, CDR1 DFQATT and CDR2 SNEGSKA (reference sequence). The CDR3 length is 16 residues. The DNA of the CDR3 is TGCAGTGCTAGGGTCGCCAGGGGTGAATCTAATTCACCCCTCCACTTT. Translation gives CSARVARGESNSPLHF.

This rearrangement joins TRBV3-1 to TRBJ2-2; TRBD1 is a possible D gene (6 bases). The CDR3 has 16 residues. From germline, CDR1 is LGHDT and CDR2 YNNKEL (reference sequence). Trimming took off 1 base at V and 1 base at J, with 10 bases between the two ends. This CDR3 reads CASSQGTDLNTGELFF. The CDR3, as DNA: TGTGCCAGCAGCCAAGGGACAGACCTGAACACCGGGGAGCTGTTTTTT.

This chain links TRBV3-1 with TRBJ1-3; D ambiguous. V lost 0 bases and J lost 4, with 7 bases in between. Germline V gene lookup returns CDR1 LGHDT and CDR2 YNNKEL (reference sequence). The CDR3 length is 14 residues. CDR3 DNA: TGTGCCAGCAGCCAAGAGGGAACAGGAAACACCATATATTTT. Translating gives CASSQEGTGNTIYF.

This clonotype was counted between two and nine times. V gene TRBV10-1 combines with J gene TRBJ2-1, with TRBD2 matching over 10 bases. V was clipped by 5 bases and J by 0 bases; unmatched bases: 7. The length of the CDR3 is 17 residues. Germline V CDR1 and CDR2: WNHNN, SYGVQD (reference sequence). CDR3 nucleotide sequence: TGCGCCAGCAGTTTAGCGGGGGGTATATACTCCTACAATGAGCAGTTCTTC. It yields the protein CASSLAGGIYSYNEQFF.

This clonotype came up a few times. This rearrangement joins TRBV4-1 to TRBJ2-3; 8 nucleotides line up with TRBD1. CDR1 and CDR2 from the germline V gene are MGHRA and YSYEKL. This CDR3 is 15 amino acids long. J was trimmed by 2 bases and V by 1 base; bases with no gene match: 2. CDR3 coding DNA: TGCGCCAGCAGCCAAGCCCAGGGGGCCACAGATACGCAGTATTTT. It translates to CASSQAQGATDTQYF.

This clonotype was counted a few times. V gene TRBV29-1 combines with J gene TRBJ2-7; D may match TRBD1 or TRBD2 (5 bases each). The CDR3 spans 13 residues. Germline CDR1 and CDR2: SQVTM and ANQGSEA. The V gene lost 3 bases and the J gene lost 2 bases, with 11 bases spanning the gap. CDR3 sequence: CSVERGAPYEQYF. The CDR3 bases are TGCAGCGTTGAGAGAGGGGCCCCCTACGAGCAGTACTTC.

The chain uses TRBV9 and TRBJ2-1; the match to TRBD2 covers 11 bases. The germline gives CDR1 SGDLS, CDR2 YYNGEE. V shed 2 bases and J 7 bases; nucleotides not matched to a gene: 8. CDR3 size: 16 residues. The CDR3 loop reads CASSVTTSGGTNEQFF. In DNA form, the CDR3 reads TGTGCCAGCAGCGTCACTACTAGCGGGGGTACGAATGAGCAGTTCTTC.

This clonotype was detected a few times. The chain couples TRBV4-1 to TRBJ2-1; 8 bases match TRBD1. CDR3 size: 15 residues. Germline V gives CDR1 MGHRA, CDR2 YSYEKL. Trimming removed 6 bases from V and 7 bases from J; junction bases left unmatched: 11. CDR3 bases: TGCGCCAGCAGGGATATTCCGGGACAGGCGAATGAGCAGTTCTTC. It codes for CASRDIPGQANEQFF.

This clonotype was recorded only once. The V and J genes are TRBV3-1 and TRBJ2-2, with 10 bases that match TRBD2. The CDR3 is 18 residues long. Germline values: CDR1 LGHDT, CDR2 YNNKEL (reference sequence). CDR3 nucleotide sequence: TGTACCCTCAGTTTATGGGTAGCGGGGGGAACGAACACCGGGGAGCTGTTTTTT. Its protein product is CTLSLWVAGGTNTGELFF. The full variable domain, in which reference TRBV3-1 and TRBJ2-2 provide the parts outside the CDR3, is DTAVSQTPKYLVTQMGNDKSIKCEQNLGHDTMYWYKQDSKKFLKIMFSYNNKELIINETVPNRFSPKSPDKAHLNLHINSLELGDSAVYFCTLSLWVAGGTNTGELFFGEGSRLTVL.